The text below deals with one TCR beta chain. The data originate from a study of blood T cell repertoires in COVID-19. Study summary: Some COVID-19 samples were acute and others convalescent; all came from the United States, Italy and Spain. Nucleic acid was either cDNA or gDNA, and it came from T cells, B-cell-depleted T cells, or PBMCs.

Clones were read by immunoSEQ multiplex PCR, and TCRdb kept only the in-frame ones, dropping some. The sample shows about 240,000 clones, 87% of them seen only once. Germline V lookup: CDR1 LNHDA, CDR2 SQIVND (reference sequence). The V and J ends lost 3 bases and 5 bases respectively, with 16 bases between them. The CDR3 is made up of 15 amino acids. The receptor comes from a man between 60 and 75 years old who had recovered from COVID-19. Sequencing was carried out using peripheral blood. The chain uses TRBV19 and TRBJ2-5; perhaps TRBD2 as D (5 bases). The CDR3, as DNA: TGTGCCAGTAGTATTTCCCCCGGGGAAGGGGAGACCCAGTACTTC. The encoded protein is CASSISPGEGETQYF.